This T cell receptor (beta chain) stems from a study of shared clonotypes between healthy human individuals. The CDR3 is 13 residues long. The ends were cut back, 11 bases at V and 1 base at J, with 15 bases in the middle. Per germline, CDR1 MNHNS and CDR2 SASEGT. Measured with immunoSEQ multiplex PCR; TCRdb has only the in-frame clones, and not every one. There are about 2.4 million clones in the sample; 90% to 95% occur only once, and under 0.15% lies in the top ten. This sequence joins TRBV6-1 and TRBJ2-7; D is unresolved. Sample: naive CD4+ T cells sorted from blood. Subset meaning: CD45RA+ positively selected. This TCR was sampled from a young man in good health. CDR3 nucleotide sequence: TGTGCCGCCCTCCACACAACGTCCTACGAGCAGTACTTC. Its translation is CAALHTTSYEQYF.